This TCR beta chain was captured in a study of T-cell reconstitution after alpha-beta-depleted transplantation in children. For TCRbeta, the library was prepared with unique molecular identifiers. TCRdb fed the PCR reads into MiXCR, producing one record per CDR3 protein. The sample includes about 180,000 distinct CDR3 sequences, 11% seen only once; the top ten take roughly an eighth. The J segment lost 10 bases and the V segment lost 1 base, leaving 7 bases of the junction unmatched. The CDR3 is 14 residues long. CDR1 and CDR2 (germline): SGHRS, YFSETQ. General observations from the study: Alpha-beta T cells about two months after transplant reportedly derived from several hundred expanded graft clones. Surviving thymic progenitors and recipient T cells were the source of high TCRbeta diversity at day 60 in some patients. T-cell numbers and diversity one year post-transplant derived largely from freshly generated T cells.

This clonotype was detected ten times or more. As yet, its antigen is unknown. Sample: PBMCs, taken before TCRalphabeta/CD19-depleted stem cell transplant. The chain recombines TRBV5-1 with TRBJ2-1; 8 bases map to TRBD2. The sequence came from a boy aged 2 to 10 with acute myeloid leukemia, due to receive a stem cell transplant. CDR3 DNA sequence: TGCGCCAGCAGCTTGAGTTTTCTAGCGGGCGAGCAGTTCTTC. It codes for CASSLSFLAGEQFF.